Included here is one T cell receptor beta chain sequence, with context. Its specificity is unknown. The PCR made use of 60 Vbeta and 13 Jbeta primers. TCRdb keeps only in-frame clones here, not all; method: immunoSEQ multiplex PCR. Counted here are about 150,000 clones, 80% to 90% occurring once; the ten biggest clones make up around 2.5%. The data originate from a study of cytomegalovirus exposure and HLA in healthy donors. Background on the study: In a previous analysis, 117 million unique TCR beta sequences were found from 150 million to 200 million T cells. Broader study findings: The authors considered a cluster of highly shared sequence variants likely to be a sequencing artifact. Confirmation in vitro established that a few CMV-associated chains were specific for CMV antigens.

This cohort consisted of healthy bone marrow donors. V lost 5 bases and J 0 bases, leaving 11 bases between the germline ends. From germline, CDR1 is MNHNS and CDR2 SASEGT. This CDR3 region has 15 residues. The rearrangement links TRBV6-1 to TRBJ2-1; D perhaps matches TRBD1 (6 bases). The clonotype originates from a man aged 30 to 45 in good health and CMV-seropositive. The sample consisted of PBMCs. The CDR3 nucleotides are TGTGCCAGCAGTCGGGACATTTTCTCCTACAATGAGCAGTTCTTC. As protein: CASSRDIFSYNEQFF.